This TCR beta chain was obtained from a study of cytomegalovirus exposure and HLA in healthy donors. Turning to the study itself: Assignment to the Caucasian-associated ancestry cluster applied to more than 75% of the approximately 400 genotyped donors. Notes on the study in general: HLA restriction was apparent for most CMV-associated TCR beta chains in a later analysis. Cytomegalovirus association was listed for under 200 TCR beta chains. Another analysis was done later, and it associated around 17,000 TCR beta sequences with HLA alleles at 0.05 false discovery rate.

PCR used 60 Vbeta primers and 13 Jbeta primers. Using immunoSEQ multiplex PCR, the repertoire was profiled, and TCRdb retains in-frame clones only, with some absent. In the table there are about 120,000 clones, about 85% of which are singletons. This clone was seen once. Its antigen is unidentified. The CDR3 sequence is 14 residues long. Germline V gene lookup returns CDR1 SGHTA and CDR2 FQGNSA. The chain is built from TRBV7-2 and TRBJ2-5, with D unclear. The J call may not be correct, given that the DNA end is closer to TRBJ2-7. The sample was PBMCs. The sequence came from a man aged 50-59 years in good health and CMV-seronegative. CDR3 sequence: CASSLSPNPHEQYF. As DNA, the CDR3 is TGTGCCAGCAGCTTAAGTCCTAACCCCCACGAGCAGTACTTC.